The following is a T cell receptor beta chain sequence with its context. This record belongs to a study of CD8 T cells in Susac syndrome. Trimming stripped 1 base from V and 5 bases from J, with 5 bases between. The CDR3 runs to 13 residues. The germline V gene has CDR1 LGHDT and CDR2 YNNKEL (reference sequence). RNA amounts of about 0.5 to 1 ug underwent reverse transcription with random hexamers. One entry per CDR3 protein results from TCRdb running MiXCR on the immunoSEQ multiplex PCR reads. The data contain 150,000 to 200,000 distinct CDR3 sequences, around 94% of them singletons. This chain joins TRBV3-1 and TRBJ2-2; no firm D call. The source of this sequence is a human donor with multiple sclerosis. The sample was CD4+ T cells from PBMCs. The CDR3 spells CASSQGDTGELFF. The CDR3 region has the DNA TGTGCCAGCAGCCAAGGTGATACCGGGGAGCTGTTTTTT. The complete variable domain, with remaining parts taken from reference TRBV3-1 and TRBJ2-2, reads DTAVSQTPKYLVTQMGNDKSIKCEQNLGHDTMYWYKQDSKKFLKIMFSYNNKELIINETVPNRFSPKSPDKAHLNLHINSLELGDSAVYFCASSQGDTGELFFGEGSRLTVL.